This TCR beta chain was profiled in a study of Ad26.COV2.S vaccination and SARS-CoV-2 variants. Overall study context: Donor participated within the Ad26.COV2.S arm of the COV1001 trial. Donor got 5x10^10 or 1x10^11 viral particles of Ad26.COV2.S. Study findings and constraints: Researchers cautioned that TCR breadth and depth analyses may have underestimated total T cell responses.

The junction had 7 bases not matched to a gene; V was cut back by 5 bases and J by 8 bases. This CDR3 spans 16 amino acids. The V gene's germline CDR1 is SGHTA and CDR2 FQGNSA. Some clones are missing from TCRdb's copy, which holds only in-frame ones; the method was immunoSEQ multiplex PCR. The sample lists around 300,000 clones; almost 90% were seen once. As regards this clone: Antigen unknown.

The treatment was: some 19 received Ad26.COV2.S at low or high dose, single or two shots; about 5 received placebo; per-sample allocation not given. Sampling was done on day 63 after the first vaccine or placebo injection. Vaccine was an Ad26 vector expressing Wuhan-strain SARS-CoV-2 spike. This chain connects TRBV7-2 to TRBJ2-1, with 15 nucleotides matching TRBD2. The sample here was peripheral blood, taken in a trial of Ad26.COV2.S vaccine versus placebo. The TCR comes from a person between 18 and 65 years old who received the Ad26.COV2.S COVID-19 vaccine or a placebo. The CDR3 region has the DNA TGTGCCAGCAGCAGGACTAGCGGGGGGGCTGTCCATGAGCAGTTCTTC. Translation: CASSRTSGGAVHEQFF.